The 17 T cell receptor beta chains reported below all come from one sample, sequenced in a study of blood T cell repertoires in COVID-19. Repertoires were generated with immunoSEQ multiplex PCR, while TCRdb's copy carries only in-frame clones and drops some. The sample gives fewer than 300,000 clones, 88% of which show up once; just under 9.5% is in the top ten. Sequences were obtained from peripheral blood. These receptors all stem from a young man with active or convalescent COVID-19.

V and J are TRBV5-1 and TRBJ1-1, with D possibly being TRBD1 (6 bases). The length of the CDR3 is 15 residues. V gave up 3 bases and J gave up 2 bases, with 14 bases separating them. The V gene's germline CDR1 is SGHRS and CDR2 YFSETQ. The CDR3 region has the DNA TGCGCCAGCAGCTCGGGCGGACAGCTTAACACTGAAGCTTTCTTT. This codes for CASSSGGQLNTEAFF.

The rearrangement links TRBV5-1 to TRBJ2-1; the match to TRBD1 covers 11 bases. The CDR3 totals 14 residues. V dropped 7 bases and J dropped 6; count of bases not matched to a gene: 6. The V gene's germline CDR1 is SGHRS and CDR2 YFSETQ. The CDR3 loop reads CASCSGTGGNEQFF. The CDR3, as DNA: TGCGCCAGCTGCTCGGGGACAGGGGGCAATGAGCAGTTCTTC.

The chain recombines TRBV5-1 with TRBJ2-5; 7 bases align to TRBD1. With 5 bases clipped from V and 2 bases from J, the junction kept 3 bases outside the gene matches. CDR1 SGHRS and CDR2 YFSETQ come from the germline V gene. CDR3 length: 13 amino acids. CDR3 amino acids: CASSQTGQETQYF. Here the CDR3 DNA reads TGCGCCAGCAGTCAGACAGGGCAAGAGACCCAGTACTTC. Full variable domain (missing parts from reference TRBV5-1 and TRBJ2-5): KAGVTQTPRYLIKTRGQQVTLSCSPISGHRSVSWYQQTPGQGLQFLFEYFSETQRNKGNFPGRFSGRQFSNSRSEMNVSTLELGDSALYLCASSQTGQETQYFGPGTRLLVL.

DNA for the CDR3: TGTGCCAGCAGCCCCCGGGGGGCCTACGAGCAGTACTTC. Translated: CASSPRGAYEQYF. V is TRBV7-9 and J is TRBJ2-7; 7 nucleotides align to TRBD2. V shed 5 bases, J shed 2 bases, and the junction held 3 bases outside the gene matches. CDR3 length: 13 residues. Germline V gene data show CDR1 as SEHNR and CDR2 as FQNEAQ (reference sequence).

V usage is TRBV3-1 (or the pseudogene TRBV3-2) and J usage is TRBJ1-2; no firm D call. This CDR3 is 13 amino acids long. Trimming left V 0 bases short and J 3 bases short, with 5 bases between. The V gene's germline CDR1 is LGHDT and CDR2 YNNKEL (reference sequence). In DNA form, the CDR3 reads TGTGCCAGCAGCCAAGAGCTATACTATGGCTACACCTTC. This codes for CASSQELYYGYTF.

There are a few counts of this clone. The J gene is TRBJ1-1, the V gene TRBV27, with D perhaps TRBD1 (6 bases). V lost 4 bases and J lost 8, with 11 bases in between. Germline V gene data show CDR1 as MNHEY and CDR2 as SMNVEV (reference sequence). The CDR3 is 12 residues long. CDR3 coding DNA: TGTGCCAGCAGTTACCCTCAGGGGGAAGCTTTCTTT. Protein: CASSYPQGEAFF.

The rearrangement links TRBV19 to TRBJ1-2; TRBD1 matches 9 bases. There are 13 residues in the CDR3. V was pared by 6 bases and J by 5 bases, with 4 bases of the junction left unmatched. In germline, CDR1 is LNHDA, CDR2 SQIVND (reference sequence). The CDR3 region is CASSRTGEYGYTF. CDR3 sequence (DNA): TGTGCCAGTAGCAGGACAGGGGAGTATGGCTACACCTTC. The full variable domain, its missing parts supplied by reference TRBV19 and TRBJ1-2, is DGGITQSPKYLFRKEGQNVTLSCEQNLNHDAMYWYRQDPGQGLRLIYYSQIVNDFQKGDIAEGYSVSREKKESFPLTVTSAQKNPTAFYLCASSRTGEYGYTFGSGTRLTVV.

V and J are TRBV6-4 and TRBJ2-5; D may be TRBD2 (5 bases). Germline CDR1 and CDR2: MRHNA and SNTAGT. The ends were cut back, 6 bases at V and 9 bases at J, with 23 bases in the middle. The CDR3 runs to 15 residues. CDR3 DNA: TGTGCCAGCAGCCCCCCCCGGAGAGGGAAGAAGGCCCAGTACTTC. Its protein product is CASSPPRRGKKAQYF.

V usage is TRBV7-9 and J usage is TRBJ1-2; D is unclear. CDR1 and CDR2 (germline): SEHNR, FQNEAQ (reference sequence). This CDR3 has 14 residues. Trimming took off 10 bases at V and 1 base at J, with 16 bases between the two ends. The CDR3: CATLGGLGNYGYTF. The CDR3 nucleotides are TGTGCCACCCTCGGCGGGCTGGGTAACTATGGCTACACCTTC.

The chain has TRBV9 and TRBJ2-3, with 9 bases that match TRBD2. Germline lookup yields CDR1 SGDLS and CDR2 YYNGEE. After removal of 7 bases from V and 1 base from J, the junction contained 13 bases not matched to a gene. The CDR3 covers 17 residues. The CDR3 spells CASGSSGGPVGTDTQYF. CDR3 in DNA: TGTGCCAGCGGGTCCAGCGGGGGGCCCGTTGGCACAGATACGCAGTATTTT.

The chain links TRBV2 to TRBJ2-1; D gene unclear. V lost 8 bases and J 0 bases, leaving 11 bases between the germline ends. Germline CDR1 and CDR2: SNHLY and FYNNEI. The CDR3 consists of 14 residues. The CDR3 DNA is TGTGCCAGCCAAGTGGAGAGCTCCTACAATGAGCAGTTCTTC. Translated, it gives CASQVESSYNEQFF. The variable domain in full, with the rest retrieved from reference TRBV2 and TRBJ2-1, is EPEVTQTPSHQVTQMGQEVILRCVPISNHLYFYWYRQILGQKVEFLVSFYNNEISEKSEIFDDQFSVERPDGSNFTLKIRSTKLEDSAMYFCASQVESSYNEQFFGPGTRLTVL.

The V and J genes are TRBV7-3 and TRBJ1-1, with D possibly matching TRBD1 (5 bases). V was cut by 4 bases and J by 0 bases, with 15 bases left in between. This CDR3 region has 16 residues. Germline assignment: CDR1 SGHTA and CDR2 FQGTGA. Here the CDR3 DNA reads TGTGCCAGCAGCTCCGGGGGTAAGGGAGTGAACACTGAAGCTTTCTTT. It translates to CASSSGGKGVNTEAFF. Full variable domain (missing parts from reference TRBV7-3 and TRBJ1-1): GAGVSQTPSNKVTEKGKYVELRCDPISGHTALYWYRQSLGQGPEFLIYFQGTGAADDSGLPNDRFFAVRPEGSVSTLKIQRTERGDSAVYLCASSSGGKGVNTEAFFGQGTRLTVV.

The J gene is TRBJ1-2, the V gene TRBV11-2; D gene ambiguous. V was cut by 4 bases and J by 8 bases, with 17 bases left in between. The CDR3 runs 14 residues. Germline loops: CDR1 SGHAT, CDR2 FQNNGV. The CDR3 protein is CASSSLTKGGGYTF. The CDR3 DNA is TGTGCCAGCAGCTCCCTCACGAAGGGAGGAGGCTACACCTTC.

V is TRBV5-4 and J is TRBJ2-1; TRBD1 aligns across 8 bases. The CDR3 has 14 amino acids. Germline assignment: CDR1 SGHNT and CDR2 YYREEE (reference sequence). With 3 bases clipped from V and 6 bases from J, the junction kept 5 bases outside the gene matches. The CDR3, as DNA: TGTGCCAGCAGCTCCAGAACAGGGGGCAATGAGCAGTTCTTC. This encodes CASSSRTGGNEQFF.

This clone was seen only a few times. The chain has TRBV5-6 and TRBJ2-7; tentative D call: TRBD2 (5 bases). V was cut by 3 bases and J by 2 bases, with 9 bases left in between. Per germline, CDR1 SGHDT and CDR2 YYEEEE. There are 13 residues in the CDR3. This CDR3 reads CASSSRGTYEQYF. The CDR3 nucleotides are TGTGCCAGCAGCTCTCGGGGTACCTACGAGCAGTACTTC.

The gene calls are TRBV6-5 and TRBJ1-5; D call uncertain. Trimming took 7 bases from V and 0 from J, leaving 7 bases between them. The CDR3 covers 13 residues. Germline assignment: CDR1 MNHEY and CDR2 SVGAGI. CDR3 protein: CASMAVSNQPQHF. Written as DNA, the CDR3 is TGTGCCAGCATGGCAGTTAGCAATCAGCCCCAGCATTTT.

The chain links TRBV5-4 to TRBJ1-1; no clear D gene. CDR1 is SGHNT and CDR2 is YYREEE in the germline V gene (reference sequence). The CDR3 loop spans 14 amino acids. With 0 bases removed from V and 4 bases from J, the gap between germline ends came to 10 bases. This chain's CDR3 is CASSLEVRGTEAFF. As DNA, the CDR3 is TGTGCCAGCAGCTTGGAAGTCCGGGGCACTGAAGCTTTCTTT.